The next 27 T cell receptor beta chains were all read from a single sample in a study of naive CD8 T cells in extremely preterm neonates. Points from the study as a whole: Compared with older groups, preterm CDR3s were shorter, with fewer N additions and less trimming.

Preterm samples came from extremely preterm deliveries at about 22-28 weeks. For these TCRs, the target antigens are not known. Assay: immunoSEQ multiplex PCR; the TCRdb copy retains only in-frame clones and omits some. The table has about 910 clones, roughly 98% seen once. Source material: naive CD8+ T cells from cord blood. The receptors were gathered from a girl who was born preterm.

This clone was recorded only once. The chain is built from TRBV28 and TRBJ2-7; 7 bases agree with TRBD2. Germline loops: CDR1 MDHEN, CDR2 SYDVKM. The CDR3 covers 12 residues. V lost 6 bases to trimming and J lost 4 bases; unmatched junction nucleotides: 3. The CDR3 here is CASSPRGYEQYF. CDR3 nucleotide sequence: TGTGCCAGCAGCCCGCGGGGGTACGAGCAGTACTTC.

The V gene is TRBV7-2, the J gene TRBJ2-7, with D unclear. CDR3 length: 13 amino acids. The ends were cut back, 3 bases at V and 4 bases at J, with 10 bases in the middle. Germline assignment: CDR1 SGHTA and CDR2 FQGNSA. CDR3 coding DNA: TGTGCCAGCAGCTTTACGTACGGTTACGAGCAGTACTTC. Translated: CASSFTYGYEQYF.

The CDR3 loop reads CASSKRESDGELFF. In DNA, the CDR3 is TGCGCCAGCAGTAAGCGGGAGTCGGACGGGGAGCTGTTTTTT. The rearrangement joins TRBV4-1 to TRBJ2-2; 8 nucleotides line up with TRBD2. The V segment lost 6 bases and the J segment 7 bases; nucleotides outside the gene matches: 7. CDR3 length: 14 amino acids. Germline lookup yields CDR1 MGHRA and CDR2 YSYEKL.

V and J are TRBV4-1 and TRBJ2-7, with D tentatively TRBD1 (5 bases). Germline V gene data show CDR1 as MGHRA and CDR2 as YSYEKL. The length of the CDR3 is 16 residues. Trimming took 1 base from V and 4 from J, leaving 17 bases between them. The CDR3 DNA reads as TGCGCCAGCAGCCAAGTGTACACAGGAACTACTTACGAGCAGTACTTC. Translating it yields CASSQVYTGTTYEQYF.

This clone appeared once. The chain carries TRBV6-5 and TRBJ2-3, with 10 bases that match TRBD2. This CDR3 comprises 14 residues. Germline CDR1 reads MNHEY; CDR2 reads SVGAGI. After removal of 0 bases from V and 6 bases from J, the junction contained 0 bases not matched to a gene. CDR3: CASSYSSGRDTQYF. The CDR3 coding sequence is TGTGCCAGCAGTTACTCTAGCGGGAGGGATACGCAGTATTTT.

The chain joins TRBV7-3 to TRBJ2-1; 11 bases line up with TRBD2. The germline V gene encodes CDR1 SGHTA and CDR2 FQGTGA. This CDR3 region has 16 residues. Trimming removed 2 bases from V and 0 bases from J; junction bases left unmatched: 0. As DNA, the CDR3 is TGTGCCAGCAGCTTAGGACTAGCGGGCTCCTACAATGAGCAGTTCTTC. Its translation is CASSLGLAGSYNEQFF.

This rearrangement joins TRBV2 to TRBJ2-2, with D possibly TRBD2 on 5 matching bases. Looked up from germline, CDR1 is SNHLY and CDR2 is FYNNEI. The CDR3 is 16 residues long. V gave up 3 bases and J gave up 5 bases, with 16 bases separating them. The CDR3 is CASSEGRGDYTGELFF. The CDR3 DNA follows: TGTGCCAGCAGTGAGGGCCGCGGTGACTATACCGGGGAGCTGTTTTTT.

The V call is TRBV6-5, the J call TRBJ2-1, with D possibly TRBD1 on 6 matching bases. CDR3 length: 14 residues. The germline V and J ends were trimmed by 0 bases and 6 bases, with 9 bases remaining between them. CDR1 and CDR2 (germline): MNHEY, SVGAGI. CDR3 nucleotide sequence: TGTGCCAGCAGTTACTCGACACAGGGCAATGAGCAGTTCTTC. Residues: CASSYSTQGNEQFF.

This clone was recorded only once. For the CDR3, the DNA is TGCGCCAGCAGTAACCATGGAAAGACCTATGGCTACACCTTC. Amino acids: CASSNHGKTYGYTF. The rearrangement uses TRBV10-1 and TRBJ1-2; D call uncertain. The CDR3 contains 14 residues. V lost 5 bases, J lost 4 bases, and 14 bases lay in between. Germline CDR1 reads WNHNN; CDR2 reads SYGVQD (reference sequence).

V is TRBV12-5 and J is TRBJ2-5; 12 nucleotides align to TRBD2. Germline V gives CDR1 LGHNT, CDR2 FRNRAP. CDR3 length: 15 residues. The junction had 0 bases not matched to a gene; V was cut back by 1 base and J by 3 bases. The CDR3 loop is CASGLGLAGEETQYF. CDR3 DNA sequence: TGTGCTAGTGGTTTGGGACTAGCGGGAGAAGAGACCCAGTACTTC.

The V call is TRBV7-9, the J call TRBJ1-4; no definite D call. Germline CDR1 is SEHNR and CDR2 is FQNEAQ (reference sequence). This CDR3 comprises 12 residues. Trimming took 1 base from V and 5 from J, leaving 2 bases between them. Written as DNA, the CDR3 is TGTGCCAGCAGCTTAGGGAATGAAAAACTGTTTTTT. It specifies CASSLGNEKLFF.

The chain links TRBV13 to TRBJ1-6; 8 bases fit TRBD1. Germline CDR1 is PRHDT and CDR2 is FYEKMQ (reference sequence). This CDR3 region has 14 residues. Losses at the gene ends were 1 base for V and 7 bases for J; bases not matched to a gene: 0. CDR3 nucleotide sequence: TGTGCCAGCAGCTTAGACAGGGGGAATTCACCCCTCCACTTT. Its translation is CASSLDRGNSPLHF.

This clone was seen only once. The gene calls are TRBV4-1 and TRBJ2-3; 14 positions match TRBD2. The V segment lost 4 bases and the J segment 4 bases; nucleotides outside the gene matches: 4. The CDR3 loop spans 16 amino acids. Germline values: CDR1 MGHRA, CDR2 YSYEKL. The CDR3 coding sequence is TGCGCCAGCAGCCCTAGACTAGCGGGAGGGCCAGATACGCAGTATTTT. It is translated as CASSPRLAGGPDTQYF.

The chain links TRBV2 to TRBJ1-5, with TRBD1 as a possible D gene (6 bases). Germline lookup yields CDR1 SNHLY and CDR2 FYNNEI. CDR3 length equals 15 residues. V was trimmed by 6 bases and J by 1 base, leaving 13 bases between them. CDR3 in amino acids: CASRREGGSNQPQHF. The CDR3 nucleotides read TGTGCCAGCAGAAGGGAGGGGGGGAGCAATCAGCCCCAGCATTTT.

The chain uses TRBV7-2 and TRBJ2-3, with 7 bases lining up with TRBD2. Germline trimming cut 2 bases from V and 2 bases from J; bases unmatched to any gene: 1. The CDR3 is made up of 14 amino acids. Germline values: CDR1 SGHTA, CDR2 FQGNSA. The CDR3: CASSLTSDTDTQYF. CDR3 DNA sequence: TGTGCCAGCAGCTTAACTAGCGACACAGATACGCAGTATTTT.

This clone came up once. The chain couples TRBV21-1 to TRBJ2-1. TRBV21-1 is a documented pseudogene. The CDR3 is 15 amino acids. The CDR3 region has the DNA TGTGCCAGCAGCAAAGGGGCAGGGGAGGACAATGAGCAGTTCTTC. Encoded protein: CASSKGAGEDNEQFF.

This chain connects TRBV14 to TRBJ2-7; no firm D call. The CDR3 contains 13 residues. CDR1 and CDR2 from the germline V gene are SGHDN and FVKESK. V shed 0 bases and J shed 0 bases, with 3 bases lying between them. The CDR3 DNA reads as TGTGCCAGCAGCCAAGACAGCTCCTACGAGCAGTACTTC. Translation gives CASSQDSSYEQYF.

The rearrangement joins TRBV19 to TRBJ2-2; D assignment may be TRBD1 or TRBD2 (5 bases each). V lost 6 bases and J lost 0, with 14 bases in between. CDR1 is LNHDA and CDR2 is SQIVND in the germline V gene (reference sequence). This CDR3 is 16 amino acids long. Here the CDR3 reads CASRTGTLANTGELFF. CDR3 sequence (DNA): TGTGCCAGTAGAACCGGGACGCTAGCGAACACCGGGGAGCTGTTTTTT.

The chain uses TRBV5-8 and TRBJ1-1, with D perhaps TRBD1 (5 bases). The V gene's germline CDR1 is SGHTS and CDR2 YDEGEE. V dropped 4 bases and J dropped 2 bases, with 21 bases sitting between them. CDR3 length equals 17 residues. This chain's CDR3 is CASSLAGPLRINTEAFF. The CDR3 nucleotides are TGTGCCAGCAGCCTGGCAGGGCCGCTAAGGATTAACACTGAAGCTTTCTTT.

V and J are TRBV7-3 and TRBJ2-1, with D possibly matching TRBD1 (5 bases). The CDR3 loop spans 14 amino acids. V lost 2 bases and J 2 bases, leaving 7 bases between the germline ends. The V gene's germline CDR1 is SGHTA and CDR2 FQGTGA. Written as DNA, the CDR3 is TGTGCCAGCAGCTTATTAGGGGCCTACAATGAGCAGTTCTTC. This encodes CASSLLGAYNEQFF.

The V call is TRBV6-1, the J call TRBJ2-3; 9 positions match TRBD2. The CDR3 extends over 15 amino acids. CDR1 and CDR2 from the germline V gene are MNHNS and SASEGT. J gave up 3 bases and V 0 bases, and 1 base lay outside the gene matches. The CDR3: CASSEAAGGTDTQYF. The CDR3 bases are TGTGCCAGCAGTGAAGCAGCGGGGGGTACAGATACGCAGTATTTT.

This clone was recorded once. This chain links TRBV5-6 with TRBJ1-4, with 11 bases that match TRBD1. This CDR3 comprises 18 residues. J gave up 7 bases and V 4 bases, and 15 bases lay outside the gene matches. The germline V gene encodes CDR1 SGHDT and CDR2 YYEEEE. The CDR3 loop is CASSPGTGGRALAEKLFF. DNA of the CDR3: TGTGCCAGCAGCCCCGGGACAGGGGGACGGGCATTGGCTGAAAAACTGTTTTTT.

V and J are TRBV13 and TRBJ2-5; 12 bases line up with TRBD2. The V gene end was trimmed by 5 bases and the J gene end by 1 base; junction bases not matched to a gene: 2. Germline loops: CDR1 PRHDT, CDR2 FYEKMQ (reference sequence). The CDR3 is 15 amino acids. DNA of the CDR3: TGTGCCAGCAGCGAGACTAGCGGGAGCCAAGAGACCCAGTACTTC. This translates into CASSETSGSQETQYF.

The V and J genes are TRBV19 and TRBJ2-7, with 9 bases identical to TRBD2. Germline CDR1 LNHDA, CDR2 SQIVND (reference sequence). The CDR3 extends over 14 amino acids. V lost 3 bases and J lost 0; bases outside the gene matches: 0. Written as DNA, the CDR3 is TGTGCCAGTAGTATTAGCGGGAGCTCCTACGAGCAGTACTTC. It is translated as CASSISGSSYEQYF.

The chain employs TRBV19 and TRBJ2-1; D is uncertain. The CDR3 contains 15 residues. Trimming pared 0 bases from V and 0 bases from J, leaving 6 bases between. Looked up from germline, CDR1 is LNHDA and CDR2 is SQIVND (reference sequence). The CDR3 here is CASSIDQYSYNEQFF. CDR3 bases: TGTGCCAGTAGTATAGATCAGTACTCCTACAATGAGCAGTTCTTC.

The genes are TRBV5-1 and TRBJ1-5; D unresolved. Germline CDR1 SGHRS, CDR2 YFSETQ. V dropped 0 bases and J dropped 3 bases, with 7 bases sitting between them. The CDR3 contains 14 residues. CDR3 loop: CASSLDSFNQPQHF. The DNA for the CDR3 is TGCGCCAGCAGCTTGGACAGTTTCAATCAGCCCCAGCATTTT.

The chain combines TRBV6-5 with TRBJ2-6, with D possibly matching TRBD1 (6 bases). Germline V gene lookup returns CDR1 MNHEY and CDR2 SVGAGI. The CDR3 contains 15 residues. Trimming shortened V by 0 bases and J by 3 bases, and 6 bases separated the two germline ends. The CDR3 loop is CASSYSGGGANVLTF. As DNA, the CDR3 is TGTGCCAGCAGTTACTCAGGGGGTGGGGCCAACGTCCTGACTTTC.